Below are 22 T cell receptor beta chains sequenced from a single sample in a study of cytomegalovirus exposure and HLA in healthy donors. The primer mix had 60 Vbeta and 13 Jbeta primers. This table comes from immunoSEQ multiplex PCR, and its TCRdb copy is limited to in-frame clones, with some not included. The sample records about 130,000 clones, 81% being singletons. The specimen was PBMCs. These receptors came from a man aged 18 to 29 in good health and CMV-seronegative.

This chain joins TRBV10-3 and TRBJ1-1, with TRBD1 matching over 7 bases. There are 17 residues in the CDR3. V was clipped by 2 bases and J by 2 bases; unmatched bases: 11. Germline V gene sequence: CDR1 ENHRY, CDR2 SYGVKD. The CDR3 coding sequence is TGTGCCATCAGTGAGGGACAGGTTTCTAGGTCAAACACTGAAGCTTTCTTT. It codes for CAISEGQVSRSNTEAFF.

The V call is TRBV7-3, the J call TRBJ2-1; D is possibly TRBD2 (7 bases). Germline V lookup: CDR1 SGHTA, CDR2 FQGTGA. The CDR3 is 16 residues long. V gave up 5 bases and J gave up 7 bases, with 21 bases separating them. The CDR3, as DNA: TGTGCCAGCAGCCCCACTCTGCGGGGGCCCCTAAATGAGCAGTTCTTC. It translates to CASSPTLRGPLNEQFF.

The CDR3 here is CASSWTSGGQETQYF. The DNA of the CDR3 is TGCGCCAGCAGTTGGACTAGCGGGGGACAAGAGACCCAGTACTTC. The chain couples TRBV10-1 to TRBJ2-5, with TRBD2 matching 13 bases. In germline, CDR1 is WNHNN, CDR2 SYGVQD (reference sequence). Losses at the gene ends were 5 bases for V and 2 bases for J; bases not matched to a gene: 2. The CDR3 sequence is 15 residues long.

This chain uses TRBV2 with TRBJ1-5; maybe TRBD1 (6 bases). Trimming shortened V by 2 bases and J by 1 base, and 12 bases separated the two germline ends. This CDR3 contains 16 residues. Per germline, CDR1 SNHLY and CDR2 FYNNEI. In nucleotides, the CDR3 is TGTGCCAGCAGTGAACAGGGGAAACAAAGCAATCAGCCCCAGCATTTT. This sequence encodes CASSEQGKQSNQPQHF.

V is TRBV28 and J is TRBJ1-2; D is unresolved. V lost 6 bases to trimming and J lost 6 bases, with 20 bases between them. CDR1 MDHEN and CDR2 SYDVKM come from the germline V gene. The CDR3 extends over 15 amino acids. The CDR3 sequence: CASSLDRRRRNGYTF. For the CDR3, the DNA is TGTGCCAGCAGCCTCGACCGACGACGGAGGAATGGCTACACCTTC.

This rearrangement joins TRBV7-2 to TRBJ2-5; D may be TRBD2 (5 bases). CDR3 length: 15 amino acids. V lost 1 base, J lost 5 bases, and 14 bases lay in between. The V gene's germline CDR1 is SGHTA and CDR2 FQGNSA. CDR3 nucleotide sequence: TGTGCCAGCAGCTTAGGGCGCCTAGCCGGGGAGACCCAGTACTTC. It yields the protein CASSLGRLAGETQYF.

V is TRBV7-9 and J is TRBJ1-5; possible D gene TRBD1, 5 bases. The CDR3 spans 14 residues. Germline V gene sequence: CDR1 SEHNR, CDR2 FQNEAQ (reference sequence). V dropped 8 bases and J dropped 7 bases, with 18 bases sitting between them. DNA of the CDR3: TGTGCCAGCTCCGGGGGGAGATCGGTCCAGCCCCAGCATTTT. Translation: CASSGGRSVQPQHF.

The CDR3: CAISHPSRGHIYEQYF. CDR3 bases: TGTGCCATCAGCCACCCCTCCAGGGGGCATATCTACGAGCAGTACTTC. The chain links TRBV10-3 to TRBJ2-7; 8 nucleotides agree with TRBD1. Losses at the gene ends were 6 bases for V and 3 bases for J; bases not matched to a gene: 13. The CDR3 has 16 amino acids. The germline CDR1 and CDR2 sequences are ENHRY and SYGVKD.

This chain joins TRBV18 and TRBJ2-2, with D possibly TRBD1 on 6 matching bases. Germline values: CDR1 KGHSH, CDR2 LQKENI. CDR3 length equals 17 residues. V was cut by 2 bases and J by 1 base, with 14 bases left in between. This CDR3 is CASSPLAGTMNTGELFF. CDR3 coding DNA: TGTGCCAGCTCACCATTGGCTGGGACAATGAACACCGGGGAGCTGTTTTTT.

As for this clone: Within the sample, other DNA sequences also encode this same CDR3. The chain combines TRBV6-5 with TRBJ2-1; D is undetermined. CDR3 length equals 13 residues. V shed 6 bases and J shed 1 base, with 7 bases lying between them. Germline CDR1 MNHEY, CDR2 SVGAGI. The CDR3 sequence: CASSPGSYNEQFF. The CDR3 bases are TGTGCCAGCAGCCCCGGTTCCTACAATGAGCAGTTCTTC.

The chain carries TRBV27 and TRBJ1-2; 10 positions agree with TRBD1. Trimming took 4 bases from V and 5 from J; bases not matched to a gene: 13. The CDR3 is 17 residues long. Germline V gene sequence: CDR1 MNHEY, CDR2 SMNVEV (reference sequence). The CDR3 reads CASSSRMTGGGNYGYTF. As DNA, the CDR3 is TGTGCCAGCAGTTCCCGGATGACAGGGGGCGGAAATTATGGCTACACCTTC.

This chain joins TRBV19 and TRBJ2-7; D might be TRBD2 (6 bases). Trimming took 4 bases from V and 5 from J, leaving 21 bases between them. Germline V gene sequence: CDR1 LNHDA, CDR2 SQIVND (reference sequence). There are 16 residues in the CDR3. CDR3 region: CASSTFAGGWSDEQYF. In DNA, the CDR3 is TGTGCCAGTAGTACCTTTGCCGGGGGATGGTCAGACGAGCAGTACTTC.

J is TRBJ2-3 and V is TRBV9; 7 nucleotides match TRBD2. Germline values: CDR1 SGDLS, CDR2 YYNGEE. The CDR3 consists of 14 residues. J was trimmed by 2 bases and V by 9 bases; bases with no gene match: 9. CDR3 sequence: CATSRGVNTDTQYF. For the CDR3, the DNA is TGTGCCACCAGTCGGGGGGTAAACACAGATACGCAGTATTTT.

The chain combines TRBV20-1 with TRBJ2-3, with D uncertain. V was pared by 3 bases and J by 6 bases, with 7 bases between. The CDR3 contains 11 residues. In germline, CDR1 is DFQATT, CDR2 SNEGSKA (reference sequence). CDR3 sequence: CSASSLDTQYF. The DNA for the CDR3 is TGCAGTGCTAGCAGTCTTGATACGCAGTATTTT.

The V and J genes are TRBV7-2 and TRBJ2-5, with 7 bases aligning to TRBD1. The germline V gene has CDR1 SGHTA and CDR2 FQGNSA. Trimming took 5 bases from V and 5 from J; bases not matched to a gene: 8. There are 14 residues in the CDR3. Written as DNA, the CDR3 is TGTGCCAGCAGCCGTGACAGGGCAGAGGAGACCCAGTACTTC. Translated, it gives CASSRDRAEETQYF.

The chain combines TRBV7-9 with TRBJ1-6; D is unclear. This CDR3 is 14 amino acids long. V lost 3 bases and J lost 8, with 11 bases in between. Germline-derived CDR1 and CDR2 are SEHNR and FQNEAQ (reference sequence). The CDR3 DNA sequence: TGTGCCAGCAGCTTTGGCCAGATTTATTCACCCCTCCACTTT. This codes for CASSFGQIYSPLHF.

V and J are TRBV20-1 and TRBJ1-1; D uncertain. V was cut by 3 bases and J by 4 bases, with 6 bases left in between. This CDR3 has 11 amino acids. CDR1 and CDR2 from the germline V gene are DFQATT and SNEGSKA (reference sequence). The CDR3 protein is CSASGGTEAFF. DNA of the CDR3: TGCAGTGCTAGTGGCGGCACTGAAGCTTTCTTT.

The rearrangement uses TRBV28 and TRBJ2-7, with 8 nucleotides matching TRBD2. V shed 5 bases and J 2 bases; nucleotides not matched to a gene: 8. Germline lookup yields CDR1 MDHEN and CDR2 SYDVKM. The CDR3 runs 15 residues. The CDR3 spells CASSEPGGVTYEQYF. The CDR3 coding sequence is TGTGCCAGCAGTGAGCCCGGGGGGGTCACCTACGAGCAGTACTTC.

This clone was counted a few times. The V and J genes are TRBV7-2 and TRBJ2-3, with a tentative D call TRBD2 (5 bases). This CDR3 spans 14 amino acids. V was trimmed by 7 bases and J by 1 base, leaving 12 bases between them. Germline CDR1 reads SGHTA; CDR2 reads FQGNSA. CDR3 in DNA: TGTGCCAGCATGAGGGCCTCCGGCACAGATACGCAGTATTTT. As protein: CASMRASGTDTQYF.

This clone was found a few times. This chain links TRBV9 with TRBJ1-2; D is ambiguous. The V gene lost 3 bases and the J gene lost 5 bases, with 23 bases spanning the gap. The length of the CDR3 is 17 residues. The germline V gene has CDR1 SGDLS and CDR2 YYNGEE. The CDR3 region is CASSAPMAEATGYGYTF. For the CDR3, the DNA is TGTGCCAGCAGCGCCCCCATGGCCGAGGCTACCGGGTATGGCTACACCTTC.

This sequence joins TRBV5-4 and TRBJ1-1, with 7 nucleotides matching TRBD1. This CDR3 region has 15 residues. With 4 bases clipped from V and 4 bases from J, the junction kept 10 bases outside the gene matches. CDR1 SGHNT and CDR2 YYREEE come from the germline V gene (reference sequence). CDR3 sequence reads: CASSPDRVAPTEAFF. CDR3 nucleotides: TGTGCCAGCAGCCCCGACAGGGTGGCACCCACTGAAGCTTTCTTT.

V and J are TRBV6-6 and TRBJ1-5; TRBD1 matches at 8 bases. The CDR3 has 15 residues. CDR1 MNHNY and CDR2 SVGAGI come from the germline V gene (reference sequence). With V trimmed by 6 bases and J by 6 bases, 10 bases remained unmatched. This CDR3 is CASRHRGASSQPQHF. The CDR3, as DNA: TGTGCCAGCAGACACAGGGGGGCGTCCAGTCAGCCCCAGCATTTT.